This TCR beta chain was identified in a study of blood T cells in healthy people across ages. In germline, CDR1 is DFQATT, CDR2 SNEGSKA (reference sequence). The CDR3 consists of 15 residues. The sample holds one count of this clonotype. Its antigen is as yet unknown. Findings of the study overall: Strong correlation linked observed beta diversity and percent naive T cells. Among long-lived donors, naive CD4+ cells were more numerous and diversity higher than in aged donors.

Using a J-beta primer mix together with a sample-barcoded 5' primer, a second PCR was run for about 6 to 11 cycles. TCRdb reprocessed the 5' RACE reads via MiXCR and lists one record per CDR3 protein. The profile shows 600,000 to 850,000 distinct CDR3 sequences, roughly 43% of them singletons. Total RNA was extracted at no less than 6 micrograms per sample. The source is a woman aged 60 to 75 in good health. The chain recombines TRBV20-1 with TRBJ2-5, with 10 bases fitting TRBD2. The J call may not be correct, given that the DNA end is closer to TRBJ2-7. The source material was blood. CDR3 sequence (DNA): TGCAGTGCTGGCAAGAGCGGGAGGGGAAACTACGAGCAGTACTTC. This sequence encodes CSAGKSGRGNYEQYF.